The sample holds many counts of the clone carrying this T cell receptor beta chain. Antigen: not known. From the germline J gene comes the end of the CDR3, since the read stops 3 residues before it. The germline V gene has CDR1 SGHRS and CDR2 YFSETQ. This CDR3 is 13 amino acids long. The trim removed 4 bases at V and 6 bases at J, leaving 4 bases unmatched. The sample belongs to a study of T cell clonality in common variable immunodeficiency. The study's findings and limits: Fewer deletions and N-nucleotide insertions were reportedly seen in common variable immunodeficiency TCR beta sequences. Compared with controls, CVID subjects had fewer shared TCRbeta clones.

CVID and control samples used equivalent genomic DNA input. Generated by immunoSEQ multiplex PCR, the TCRdb table keeps only in-frame clones and is missing some. The profile covers some 28,000 clones, none occurring a single time. Each donor provided about 5 to 8.5 ml of heparinized whole blood. The V and J genes are TRBV5-1 and TRBJ1-2, with 9 bases fitting TRBD1. The receptor was isolated from a person aged 18 to 69 in good health. Sequences were obtained from peripheral blood mononuclear cells. CDR3 in amino acids: CASSTGGSDGYTF. CDR3 DNA (partial): TGCGCCAGCAGCACAGGGGGCTCCGATGGC.